This TCR beta chain was obtained from a study of cytomegalovirus exposure and HLA in healthy donors. PCR employed 60 Vbeta and 13 Jbeta primers. Produced via immunoSEQ multiplex PCR; TCRdb's table is partial and in-frame only. Among about 100,000 clones listed, 79% were seen once. V was pared by 2 bases and J by 9 bases, with 11 bases between. This CDR3 has 14 amino acids. The germline V gene encodes CDR1 LGHNA and CDR2 YSLEER. This clone was recorded a few times. Sequencing was done on a sample of PBMCs. The clonotype comes from a female donor in good health and CMV-seropositive. V usage is TRBV4-3 and J usage is TRBJ1-6; maybe TRBD1 (6 bases). The CDR3 spells CASSQFRGSSPLHF. The CDR3 region has the DNA TGCGCCAGCAGCCAATTCAGGGGAAGTTCACCCCTCCACTTT.